These 13 T cell receptor delta chains originate from one sample sequenced in a study of γδ T cells in repeated Plasmodium falciparum infection. TCRdb redid the clone calls on the multiplex PCR reads with CATT. This sample has some 51,000 delta-chain clones, with roughly 2% found just once. Bulk repertoires came from Vgamma9/Vdelta2+ or Vdelta2-negative gammadelta T cells flow-sorted from PBMC. The sample consisted of gamma-delta T cells from blood. The receptors stem from a pool of human donors (malaria-infected and uninfected, not separated).

This clone was counted many times. This DNA's translation differs at residue 12 from TCRdb's protein, which comes from a much larger clone; a read error is likely, and the protein shown is translated from the DNA. The chain employs TRDV2 and TRDJ3, with TRDD3 matching over 9 bases. This CDR3 has 19 amino acids. Germline loops: CDR1 GEAIGNYY, CDR2 EKD. The CDR3 reads CACDSVGDRSSRDTRQMFF. The CDR3 nucleotides read TGTGCCTGTGACTCCGTGGGGGATAGGAGCTCCCGGGACACCCGACAGATGTTTTTC.

This clone came up many times. The protein TCRdb gives is from a much larger clone and does not agree with this DNA's translation at residue 13, likely a read error; the protein shown here comes from the DNA. The chain uses TRDV1 and TRDJ2; TRDD2 agrees at 7 bases. Assignment of the J gene here rests on matching the DNA to germline, because TCRdb gives none. The CDR3 sequence is 23 residues long. The germline V gene has CDR1 TSWWSYY and CDR2 QGS. Trimming cost V 4 bases and J 0 bases; bases outside gene matches: 26. The CDR3, as DNA: TGTGCTCTTGGGGCGATGGCCTTCCTCCATTTCACTAGGGGTCCCGCTTTGACAGCACAACTCTTCTTT. Its translation: CALGAMAFLHFTRGPALTAQLFF.

The table lists this clone with a few counts. Given a far larger clone just one base away, this is likely a sequencing read error. Other DNA sequences of this sample code for an identical CDR3. J is TRDJ1 and V is TRDV3; D gene unclear. TCRdb lists no J gene, so it was determined here by aligning the DNA to germline. The germline V gene has CDR1 TVYSNPD and CDR2 GDNSRS (reference sequence). Trimming removed 0 bases at V and 0 bases at J, with 14 bases between. This CDR3 has 15 residues. CDR3 protein: CAFRFPGQNTDKLIF. CDR3 DNA: TGTGCCTTTAGATTCCCCGGACAGAACACCGATAAACTCATCTTT.

As to this clone: TCRdb lists the protein of a much larger clone for this DNA, which differs at residue 16, so this is likely a read error; the protein given here is translated from the DNA itself. The rearrangement joins TRDV1 to TRDJ1; 9 positions agree with TRDD3. TCRdb carries no J gene annotation; the J gene was assigned here by matching the DNA with germline. V trimming: 5 bases; J trimming: 0 bases; junction bases outside the gene matches: 28. The CDR3 has 23 residues. Germline V gene sequence: CDR1 TSWWSYY, CDR2 QGS. Written as DNA, the CDR3 is TGTGCTCTTGGGTCTCCGTATAGTTCAGCCTTCCATAGGGGGATACACTACACCGATAAACTCATCTTT. This encodes CALGSPYSSAFHRGIHYTDKLIF.

This clone was seen more than once but under ten times. A far larger clone is a single base away, which makes a read error likely. The identical CDR3 is also encoded by other nucleotide sequences in the sample. This chain connects TRDV1 to TRDJ1, with D possibly TRDD3 on 7 matching bases. TCRdb offers no J gene call, so here the DNA was matched to germline to obtain one. The CDR3 is made up of 23 amino acids. Trimming took 5 bases from V and 0 from J, leaving 37 bases between them. Looked up from germline, CDR1 is TSWWSYY and CDR2 is QGS. CDR3 coding DNA: TGTGCTCTTGGGTCACTCTCCCACTCCTACTGGATACGCGGAAACAAGTACACCGATAAACTCATCTTT. This codes for CALGSLSHSYWIRGNKYTDKLIF.

Comments on this clone: Since a far larger clone is one base different, this is likely a read error. This sample includes further DNA sequences coding for the same CDR3. The V and J genes are TRDV3 and TRDJ1; 7 nucleotides align to TRDD3. TCRdb is silent on the J gene; assignment here came from matching the DNA to germline. The CDR3 extends over 15 amino acids. Germline V gene sequence: CDR1 TVYSNPD, CDR2 GDNSRS (reference sequence). The DNA for the CDR3 is TGCGCCGGAATGGGGGCTGGGGGGTACACCGATAAACTCATCTTT. It is translated as CAGMGAGGYTDKLIF.

As for this clone: The TCRdb protein comes from a much larger clone and disagrees with this DNA's translation at residue 9, likely due to a read error; the protein given here is derived from the DNA. The chain couples TRDV1 to TRDJ1; 10 bases are shared with TRDD3. TCRdb supplies no J gene; here it was assigned by aligning the nucleotide sequence to germline. After removal of 0 bases from V and 0 bases from J, the junction contained 40 bases not matched to a gene. The CDR3 is 29 amino acids. Germline CDR1 is TSWWSYY and CDR2 is QGS. DNA for the CDR3: TGTGCTCTTGGGGAACTCCACTTCCACTTCCTACAGTTTTTGAGGGGGATACGCACAGCTACGGGGTACACCGATAAACTCATCTTT. This gives the protein CALGELHFHFLQFLRGIRTATGYTDKLIF.

This clone was seen only once. The genes are TRDV3 and TRDJ2; D possibly corresponds to TRDD3 (6 bases). The J gene is not listed in TCRdb, so it was assigned here from a DNA match to germline. V lost 4 bases, J lost 2 bases, and 17 bases lay in between. The CDR3 is 15 amino acids. Germline lookup yields CDR1 TVYSNPD and CDR2 GDNSRS (reference sequence). The CDR3 bases are TGTGCCTCCAGTTCATGGGGATGCTTGACAGCACAACTCTTCTTT. Amino acid sequence: CASSSWGCLTAQLFF.

Comments on this clone: The TCRdb protein, from a much larger clone, departs from this DNA's translation at residue 10, likely by read error; the protein shown derives from the DNA. The V gene is TRDV1, the J gene TRDJ1; TRDD3 matches 12 bases. No J segment appears in TCRdb, so it was assigned here by matching the sequence to germline. The CDR3 sequence is 26 residues long. The V gene end was trimmed by 2 bases and the J gene end by 0 bases; junction bases not matched to a gene: 31. Germline V gene data show CDR1 as TSWWSYY and CDR2 as QGS. This CDR3 is CALGEASLLHIYWGIPVVSDTDKLIF. The CDR3 nucleotides read TGTGCTCTTGGGGAAGCGTCACTCCTACACATTTACTGGGGGATACCGGTGGTTTCTGACACCGATAAACTCATCTTT.

This clone was picked up a small number of times. It differs at one base from a far larger clone, so likely a read error. The same CDR3 can be traced to other DNA sequences in this sample. This chain links TRDV1 with TRDJ1, with 7 bases aligning to TRDD3. Germline CDR1 and CDR2: TSWWSYY and QGS. The CDR3 runs to 21 residues. Germline trimming cut 4 bases from V and 3 bases from J; bases unmatched to any gene: 26. The CDR3 region is CALGVPRAFFYYWGIPDKLIF. The CDR3 coding sequence is TGTGCTCTTGGGGTCCCACGGGCCTTCTTTTATTACTGGGGTATACCCGATAAACTCATCTTT.

As to this clone: TCRdb's listed protein matches a much larger clone and diverges from this DNA's translation at residue 19, likely through a read error; the protein shown comes from the DNA. The CDR3 sequence is CALGEGSYFLSTYWGIRWHTDKLIF. The CDR3 DNA is TGTGCTCTTGGGGAAGGTTCGTACTTCCTATCGACATACTGGGGGATACGCTGGCACACCGATAAACTCATCTTT. The chain joins TRDV1 to TRDJ1, with 13 positions matching TRDD3. The J gene, not given by TCRdb, was assigned here from a germline match of the nucleotide sequence. V lost 2 bases to trimming and J lost 0 bases; unmatched junction nucleotides: 27. The CDR3 sequence is 25 residues long. Germline V gene data show CDR1 as TSWWSYY and CDR2 as QGS.

This clone was observed a few times. The protein TCRdb lists belongs to a much larger clone and differs from this DNA's translation at residue 11, which points to a read error; the protein shown is made from the DNA. J is TRDJ1 and V is TRAV29/DV5; no clear D. Germline V gene lookup returns CDR1 NSMFDY and CDR2 ISSIKDK. CDR3 size: 14 residues. Here the CDR3 reads CAASASMYTDELIF. The CDR3 DNA is TGTGCAGCAAGCGCGAGTATGTACACCGATGAACTCATCTTT.

This clone was picked up many times. A far larger clone is off by one base, so a read error is likely. Additional DNA sequences in this sample encode the identical CDR3. Here the V gene is TRDV1, but the J gene went uncalled; TRDD3, the table's D call, lacks a check against the DNA. The germline V gene has CDR1 TSWWSYY and CDR2 QGS. This CDR3 is built from 19 residues. CDR3 nucleotide sequence: TGTGCTCTTGGGGAACGTTCCCCCAACTGGGGGATCCCCACCGATAAGCTCATCTTT. This translates into CALGERSPNWGIPTDKLIF.